This T cell receptor beta chain is drawn from a study of monozygotic twins with inflammatory bowel disease. Study-level results: Differing T cell subtypes remained indistinguishable.

Each CDR3 protein gets one entry in TCRdb, which reprocessed the 5' RACE reads and gives no DNA. The sample holds approximately 160,000 distinct CDR3 sequences. Worth noting for this clonotype: Its target is not known.

This CDR3 is 14 amino acids long. In germline, CDR1 is KGHDR, CDR2 SFDVKD. The chain uses TRBV24-1 and TRBJ1-5. The receptor comes from a human donor with ulcerative colitis or Crohn's disease, or a healthy co-twin of an affected twin (not recorded which). The specimen sequenced was blood. CDR3 protein: CATSDRRSRWPQHF.